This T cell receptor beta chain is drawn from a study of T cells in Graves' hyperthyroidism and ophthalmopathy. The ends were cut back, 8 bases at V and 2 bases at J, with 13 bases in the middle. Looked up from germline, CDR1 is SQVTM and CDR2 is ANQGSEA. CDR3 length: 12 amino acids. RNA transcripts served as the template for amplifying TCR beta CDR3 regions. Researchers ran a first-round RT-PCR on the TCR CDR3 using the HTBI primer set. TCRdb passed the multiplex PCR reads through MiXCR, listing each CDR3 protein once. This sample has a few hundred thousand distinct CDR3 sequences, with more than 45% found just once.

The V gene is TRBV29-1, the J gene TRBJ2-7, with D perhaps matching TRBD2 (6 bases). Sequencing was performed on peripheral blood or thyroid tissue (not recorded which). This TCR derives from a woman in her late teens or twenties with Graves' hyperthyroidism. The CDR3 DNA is TGCAGCAATCGGGAGACGCCCTACGAGCAGTACTTC. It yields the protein CSNRETPYEQYF.